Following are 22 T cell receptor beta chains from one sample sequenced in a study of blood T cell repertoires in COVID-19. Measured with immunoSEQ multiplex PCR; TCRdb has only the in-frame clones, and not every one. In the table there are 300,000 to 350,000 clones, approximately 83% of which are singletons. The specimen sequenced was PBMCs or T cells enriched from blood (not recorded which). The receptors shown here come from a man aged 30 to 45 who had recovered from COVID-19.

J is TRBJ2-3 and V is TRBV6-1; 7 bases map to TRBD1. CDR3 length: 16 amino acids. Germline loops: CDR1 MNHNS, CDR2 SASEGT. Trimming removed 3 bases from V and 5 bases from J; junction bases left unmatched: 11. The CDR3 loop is CASSDRQGHRGDTQYF. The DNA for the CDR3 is TGTGCCAGCAGTGACCGACAGGGACACAGAGGAGATACGCAGTATTTT.

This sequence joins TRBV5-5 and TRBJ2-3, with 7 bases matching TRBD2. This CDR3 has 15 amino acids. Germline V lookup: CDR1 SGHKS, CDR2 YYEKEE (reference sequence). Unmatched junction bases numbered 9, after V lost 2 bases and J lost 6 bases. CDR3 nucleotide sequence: TGTGCCAGCAGCTTAGCGGGAAAGGCTTCGGATACGCAGTATTTT. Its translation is CASSLAGKASDTQYF.

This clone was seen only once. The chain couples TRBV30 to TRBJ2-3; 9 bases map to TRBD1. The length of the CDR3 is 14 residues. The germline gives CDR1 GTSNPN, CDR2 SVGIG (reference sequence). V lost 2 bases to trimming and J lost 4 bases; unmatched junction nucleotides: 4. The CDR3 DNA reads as TGTGCCTGGAGTTTGGGACAGGGTGCAGATACGCAGTATTTT. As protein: CAWSLGQGADTQYF.

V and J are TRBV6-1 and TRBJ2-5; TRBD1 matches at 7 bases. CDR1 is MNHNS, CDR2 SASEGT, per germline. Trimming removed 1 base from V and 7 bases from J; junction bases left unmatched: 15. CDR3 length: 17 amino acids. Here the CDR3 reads CASSEEGTESPPRTQYF. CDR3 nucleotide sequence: TGTGCCAGCAGTGAAGAAGGGACAGAATCTCCTCCAAGGACCCAGTACTTC.

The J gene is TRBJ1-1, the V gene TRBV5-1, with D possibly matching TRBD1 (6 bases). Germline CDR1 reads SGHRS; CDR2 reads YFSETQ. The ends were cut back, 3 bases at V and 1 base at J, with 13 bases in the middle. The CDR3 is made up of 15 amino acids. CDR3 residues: CASSSAGQKNTEAFF. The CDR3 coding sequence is TGCGCCAGCAGCTCTGCCGGACAGAAGAACACTGAAGCTTTCTTT. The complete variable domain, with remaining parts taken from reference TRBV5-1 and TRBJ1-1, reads KAGVTQTPRYLIKTRGQQVTLSCSPISGHRSVSWYQQTPGQGLQFLFEYFSETQRNKGNFPGRFSGRQFSNSRSEMNVSTLELGDSALYLCASSSAGQKNTEAFFGQGTRLTVV.

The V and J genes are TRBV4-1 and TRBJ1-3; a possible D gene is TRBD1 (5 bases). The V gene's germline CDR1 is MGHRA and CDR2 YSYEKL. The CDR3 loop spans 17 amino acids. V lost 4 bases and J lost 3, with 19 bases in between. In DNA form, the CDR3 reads TGCGCCAGCAGCCTCGCTGGGCGGGCGGGGGATGGAAACACCATATATTTT. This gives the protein CASSLAGRAGDGNTIYF.

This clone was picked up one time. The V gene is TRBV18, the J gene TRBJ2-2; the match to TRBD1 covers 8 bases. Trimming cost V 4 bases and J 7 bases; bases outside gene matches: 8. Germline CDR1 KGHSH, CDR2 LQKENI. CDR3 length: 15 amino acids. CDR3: CASSLSTGEYGELFF. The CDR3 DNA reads TGTGCCAGCTCACTATCGACAGGGGAATACGGGGAGCTGTTTTTT.

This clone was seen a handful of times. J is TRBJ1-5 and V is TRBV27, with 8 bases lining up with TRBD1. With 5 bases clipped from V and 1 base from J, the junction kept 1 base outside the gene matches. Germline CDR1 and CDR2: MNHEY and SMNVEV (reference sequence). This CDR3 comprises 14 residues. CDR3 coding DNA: TGTGCCAGCAGTCGGGACAGGAGCAATCAGCCCCAGCATTTT. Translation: CASSRDRSNQPQHF.

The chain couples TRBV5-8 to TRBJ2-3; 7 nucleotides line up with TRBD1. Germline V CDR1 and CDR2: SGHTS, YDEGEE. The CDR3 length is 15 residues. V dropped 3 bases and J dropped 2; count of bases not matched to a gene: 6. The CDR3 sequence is CASSSPGQITDTQYF. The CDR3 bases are TGTGCCAGCAGCTCACCGGGACAGATCACAGATACGCAGTATTTT.

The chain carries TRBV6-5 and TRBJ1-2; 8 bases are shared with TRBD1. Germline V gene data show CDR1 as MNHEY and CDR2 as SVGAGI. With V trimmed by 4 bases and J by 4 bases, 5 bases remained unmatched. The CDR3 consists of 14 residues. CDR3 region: CASSFGQGGYGYTF. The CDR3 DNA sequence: TGTGCCAGCAGTTTCGGACAGGGCGGCTATGGCTACACCTTC.

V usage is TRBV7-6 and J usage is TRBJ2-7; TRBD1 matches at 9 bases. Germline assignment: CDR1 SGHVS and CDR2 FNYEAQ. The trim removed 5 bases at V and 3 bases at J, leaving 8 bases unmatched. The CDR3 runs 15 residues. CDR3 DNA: TGTGCCAGCAGCGCACAACAGGGGGCCGGCTACGAGCAGTACTTC. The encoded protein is CASSAQQGAGYEQYF.

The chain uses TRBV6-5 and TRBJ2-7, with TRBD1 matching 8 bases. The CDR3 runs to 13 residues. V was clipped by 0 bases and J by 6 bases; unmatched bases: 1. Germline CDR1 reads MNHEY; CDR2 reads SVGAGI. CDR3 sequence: CASSYSTGGEQYF. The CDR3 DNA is TGTGCCAGCAGTTACTCAACAGGGGGCGAGCAGTACTTC.

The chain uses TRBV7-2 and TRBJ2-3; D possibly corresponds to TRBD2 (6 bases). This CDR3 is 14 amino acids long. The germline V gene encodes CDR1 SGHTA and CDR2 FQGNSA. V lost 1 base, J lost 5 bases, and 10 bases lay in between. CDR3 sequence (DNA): TGTGCCAGCAGCTTAGGATCAGCGGGAGATACGCAGTATTTT. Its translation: CASSLGSAGDTQYF.

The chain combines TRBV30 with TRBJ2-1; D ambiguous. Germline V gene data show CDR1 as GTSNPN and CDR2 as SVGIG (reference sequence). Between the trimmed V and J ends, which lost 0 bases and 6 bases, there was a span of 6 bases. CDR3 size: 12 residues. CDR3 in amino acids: CAWSVRFNEQFF. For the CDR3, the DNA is TGTGCCTGGAGTGTACGGTTCAATGAGCAGTTCTTC.

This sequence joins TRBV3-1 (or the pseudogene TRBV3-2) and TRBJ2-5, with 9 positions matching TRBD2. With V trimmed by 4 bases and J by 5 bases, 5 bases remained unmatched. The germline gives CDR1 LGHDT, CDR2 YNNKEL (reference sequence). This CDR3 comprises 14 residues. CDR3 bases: TGTGCCAGCAGCCTAGGGACTAGCCTTGAGACCCAGTACTTC. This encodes CASSLGTSLETQYF.

The DNA of the CDR3 is TGTGCCAGCAGCGCCGACGGGGGACAGAATAGCAATCAGCCCCAGCATTTT. Encoded protein: CASSADGGQNSNQPQHF. The chain is built from TRBV9 and TRBJ1-5; 7 nucleotides align to TRBD1. J lost 0 bases, V lost 3 bases, and 9 bases had no gene match. The CDR3 runs to 17 residues. Germline values: CDR1 SGDLS, CDR2 YYNGEE.

The DNA for the CDR3 is TGTGCCAGCAGCACCCCAGGGGCGGTGAACACCGGGGAGCTGTTTTTT. Encoded protein: CASSTPGAVNTGELFF. The genes are TRBV7-2 and TRBJ2-2; possibly TRBD1 for D (6 bases). This CDR3 region has 16 residues. Germline CDR1 SGHTA, CDR2 FQGNSA. V was cut by 5 bases and J by 1 base, with 14 bases left in between.

The CDR3 sequence: CSASQDSNQPQHF. The CDR3 nucleotides read TGCAGTGCTAGTCAGGATAGCAATCAGCCCCAGCATTTT. This chain connects TRBV20-1 to TRBJ1-5, with D unclear. CDR1 is DFQATT and CDR2 is SNEGSKA in the germline V gene (reference sequence). V was clipped by 3 bases and J by 0 bases, with 6 bases between them. This CDR3 is built from 13 residues.

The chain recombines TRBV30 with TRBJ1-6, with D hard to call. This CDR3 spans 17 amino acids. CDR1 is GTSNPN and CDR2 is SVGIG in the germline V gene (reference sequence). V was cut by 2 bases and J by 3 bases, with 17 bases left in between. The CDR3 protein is CAWSRSPPFIYNSPLHF. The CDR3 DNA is TGTGCCTGGAGTAGGAGCCCCCCTTTTATCTATAATTCACCCCTCCACTTT.

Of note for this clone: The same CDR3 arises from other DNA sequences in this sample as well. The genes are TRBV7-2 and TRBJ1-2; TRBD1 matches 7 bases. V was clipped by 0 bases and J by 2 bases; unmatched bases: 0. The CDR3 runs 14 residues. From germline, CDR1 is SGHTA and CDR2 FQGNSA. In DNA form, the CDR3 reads TGTGCCAGCAGCTTAGCGACAGGGAACTATGGCTACACCTTC. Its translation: CASSLATGNYGYTF.

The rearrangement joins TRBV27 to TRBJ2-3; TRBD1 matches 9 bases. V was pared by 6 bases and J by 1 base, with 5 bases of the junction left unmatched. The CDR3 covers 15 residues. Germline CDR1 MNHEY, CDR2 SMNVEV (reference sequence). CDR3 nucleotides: TGTGCCAGCAGCAAGGGACAGGGTCGCACAGATACGCAGTATTTT. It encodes CASSKGQGRTDTQYF.

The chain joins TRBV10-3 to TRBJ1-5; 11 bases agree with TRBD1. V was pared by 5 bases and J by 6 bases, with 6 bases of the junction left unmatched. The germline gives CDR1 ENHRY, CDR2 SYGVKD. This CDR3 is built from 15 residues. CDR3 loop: CAISSGQGVSQPQHF. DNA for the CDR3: TGTGCCATCAGTTCGGGACAGGGGGTTAGTCAGCCCCAGCATTTT.